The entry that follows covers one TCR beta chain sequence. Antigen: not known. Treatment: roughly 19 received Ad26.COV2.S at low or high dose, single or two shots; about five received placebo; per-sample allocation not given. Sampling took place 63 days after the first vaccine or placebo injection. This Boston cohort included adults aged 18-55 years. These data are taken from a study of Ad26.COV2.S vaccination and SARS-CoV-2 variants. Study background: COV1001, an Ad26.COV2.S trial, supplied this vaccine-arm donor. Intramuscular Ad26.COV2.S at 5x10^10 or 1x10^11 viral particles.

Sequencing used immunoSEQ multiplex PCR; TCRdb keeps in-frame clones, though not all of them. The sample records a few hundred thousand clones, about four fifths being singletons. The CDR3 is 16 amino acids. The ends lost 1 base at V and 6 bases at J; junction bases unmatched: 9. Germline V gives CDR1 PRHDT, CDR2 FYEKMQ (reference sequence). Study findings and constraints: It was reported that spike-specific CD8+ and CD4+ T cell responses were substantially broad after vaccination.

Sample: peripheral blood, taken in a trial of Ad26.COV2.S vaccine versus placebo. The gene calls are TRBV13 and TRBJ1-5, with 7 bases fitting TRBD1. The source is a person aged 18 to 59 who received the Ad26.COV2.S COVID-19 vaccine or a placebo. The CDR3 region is CASSLEETGLSQPQHF. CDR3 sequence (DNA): TGTGCCAGCAGCTTAGAGGAGACAGGGTTAAGTCAGCCCCAGCATTTT.